This T cell receptor (beta chain) derives from a study of siplizumab effects on memory and regulatory T cells. Points from the study as a whole: Proliferating Tregs from siplizumab cultures lacked functional confirmation of suppression.

This clone was recorded only once. Its antigen is still unknown. Sequencing was performed with immunoSEQ multiplex PCR; in TCRdb, only in-frame clones are kept and a portion is missing. The sample consists of 55,000 to 70,000 clones, about 92% of them appearing once. The CDR3 consists of 12 residues. Between the trimmed V and J ends, which lost 2 bases and 7 bases, there was a span of 6 bases. Germline V CDR1 and CDR2: MDHEN, SYDVKM. This TCR was sampled from a human donor in good health. The sample comprised CD8+ T cells sorted from blood. The gene calls are TRBV28 and TRBJ1-5; perhaps TRBD1 as D (5 bases). CDR3: CASSLDSQPQHF. CDR3 nucleotide sequence: TGTGCCAGCAGTTTAGACAGCCAGCCCCAGCATTTT.